These 9 T cell receptor beta chains share one sample of origin, sequenced in a study of OX40 agonist ivuxolimab in advanced cancers. Data came from immunoSEQ multiplex PCR; TCRdb stores just in-frame clones and leaves some out. The sample has tens of thousands of clones; 86% are singletons. The sequencing here drew on CD4+ or CD8+ T cells sorted from blood, taken in a trial of the OX40 agonist ivuxolimab. The receptors shown here come from an adult with an advanced solid tumor such as melanoma, head and neck, liver or kidney cancer.

The rearrangement uses TRBV4-2 and TRBJ1-2; a possible D gene is TRBD1 (5 bases). Germline CDR1 LGHNA, CDR2 YNFKEQ. V was trimmed by 0 bases and J by 4 bases, leaving 12 bases between them. The CDR3 sequence is 15 residues long. CDR3 nucleotide sequence: TGTGCCAGCAGCCAAGAAGGGGATCTCGTCTATGGCTACACCTTC. Translating gives CASSQEGDLVYGYTF.

This clone appeared a single time. The chain uses TRBV12-5 and TRBJ2-7; TRBD1 might be the D (5 bases). Germline CDR1 and CDR2: LGHNT and FRNRAP. The CDR3 contains 16 residues. V was shortened by 2 bases and J by 0 bases, with 14 bases between the two germline ends. CDR3 nucleotide sequence: TGTGCTAGTGGTTTGAAGGGCGCAGGGTTCTCCTACGAGCAGTACTTC. Translating it yields CASGLKGAGFSYEQYF.

This chain uses TRBV6-1 with TRBJ2-7; TRBD2 matches 8 bases. The CDR3 has 16 amino acids. Trimming at V came to 2 bases and at J to 0 bases, leaving 6 bases not matched to a gene. Germline-derived CDR1 and CDR2 are MNHNS and SASEGT. CDR3 protein: CASSEWASGLSYEQYF. The CDR3 DNA is TGTGCCAGCAGTGAATGGGCTAGCGGGCTCTCCTACGAGCAGTACTTC.

This chain links TRBV14 with TRBJ2-7; possible D gene TRBD2, 6 bases. Germline lookup yields CDR1 SGHDN and CDR2 FVKESK. This CDR3 is 14 amino acids long. Trimming pared 4 bases from V and 7 bases from J, leaving 17 bases between. This CDR3 reads CASSPGRTVGEQYF. CDR3 nucleotides: TGTGCCAGCAGCCCGGGGAGGACCGTAGGGGAGCAGTACTTC. Complete variable domain (other parts from reference TRBV14 and TRBJ2-7): EAGVTQFPSHSVIEKGQTVTLRCDPISGHDNLYWYRRVMGKEIKFLLHFVKESKQDESGMPNNRFLAERTGGTYSTLKVQPAELEDSGVYFCASSPGRTVGEQYFGPGTRLTVT.

The chain has TRBV5-8 and TRBJ2-7; the D is unclear. The CDR3 extends over 11 amino acids. The germline gives CDR1 SGHTS, CDR2 YDEGEE. V was trimmed by 3 bases and J by 4 bases, leaving 5 bases between them. This CDR3 is CASSYGYEQYF. In nucleotides, the CDR3 is TGTGCCAGCAGCTACGGATACGAGCAGTACTTC.

A single count supports this clone. V and J are TRBV6-4 and TRBJ2-3; 8 bases line up with TRBD2. Germline loops: CDR1 MRHNA, CDR2 SNTAGT. With V trimmed by 2 bases and J by 5 bases, 6 bases remained unmatched. The CDR3 has 15 residues. CDR3 DNA sequence: TGTGCCAGCAGTGACGGAGCGGGAGAAAGAGATACGCAGTATTTT. It yields the protein CASSDGAGERDTQYF.

The chain combines TRBV4-2 with TRBJ1-2; tentative D call: TRBD1 (6 bases). V was pared by 0 bases and J by 4 bases, with 9 bases between. From germline, CDR1 is LGHNA and CDR2 YNFKEQ. The CDR3 has 14 amino acids. CDR3 protein: CASSQDTGLYGYTF. CDR3 sequence (DNA): TGTGCCAGCAGCCAAGATACAGGGCTCTATGGCTACACCTTC.

The chain employs TRBV19 and TRBJ1-1; 8 bases are shared with TRBD1. The CDR3 consists of 14 residues. V shed 5 bases and J 0 bases; nucleotides not matched to a gene: 2. CDR1 is LNHDA, CDR2 SQIVND, per germline (reference sequence). The CDR3 here is CASSRQGMNTEAFF. In DNA, the CDR3 is TGTGCCAGTAGTCGACAGGGGATGAACACTGAAGCTTTCTTT.

The genes are TRBV6-5 and TRBJ2-7; D unclear. V lost 5 bases to trimming and J lost 0 bases, with 5 bases between them. Germline CDR1 reads MNHEY; CDR2 reads SVGAGI. The CDR3 is made up of 12 amino acids. Written as DNA, the CDR3 is TGTGCCAGCAGTACGGGCTCCTACGAGCAGTACTTC. This codes for CASSTGSYEQYF.